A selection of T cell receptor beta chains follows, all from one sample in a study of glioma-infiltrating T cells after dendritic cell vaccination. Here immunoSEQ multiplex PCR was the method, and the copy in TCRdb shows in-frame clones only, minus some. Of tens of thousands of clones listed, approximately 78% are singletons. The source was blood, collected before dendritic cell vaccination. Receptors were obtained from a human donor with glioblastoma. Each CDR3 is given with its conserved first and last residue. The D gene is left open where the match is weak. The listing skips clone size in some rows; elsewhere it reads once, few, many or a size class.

DNA: TGTGCCAGTAGTCCCCGGACTAGCGGGGTCTCGGGTGAGCAGTTCTTC
CDR3: CASSPRTSGVSGEQFF
V: TRBV19
size: NA
J: TRBJ2-1
D: TRBD2

DNA: TGTGCCAGCAGCTTAACGGAGGGGAGATTAACTGGAAACACCATATATTTT
CDR3: CASSLTEGRLTGNTIYF
V: TRBV7-9
size: few
J: TRBJ1-3
D: NA

DNA: TGTGCCAGCAGCTTAAACAGGCTATCCTACGAGCAGTACTTC
CDR3: CASSLNRLSYEQYF
V: TRBV7-8
size: few
J: TRBJ2-7
D: NA

DNA: TGTGCCAGCAGCCAAGGACACCAATCGAATTCACCCCTCCACTTT
CDR3: CASSQGHQSNSPLHF
V: TRBV2
size: NA
J: TRBJ1-6
D: NA

DNA: TGCGCCAGCAGCCCCAACACGGGGACAGGGGGTGGCTACACCTTC
CDR3: CASSPNTGTGGGYTF
V: TRBV5-1
size: NA
J: TRBJ1-2
D: TRBD1

DNA: TGTGCCAGCAGTCCGGACAGGGGGCAGTCAGATACGCAGTATTTT
CDR3: CASSPDRGQSDTQYF
V: TRBV6-5
size: NA
J: TRBJ2-3
D: TRBD1

DNA: TGTGCCAGCAGTTCTAGCGGCGAAGGGGAGCAGTTCTTC
CDR3: CASSSSGEGEQFF
V: TRBV27
size: NA
J: TRBJ2-1
D: TRBD2

DNA: TGTGCCAGTAGTATGTACGGGGGTCAAGAGACCCAGTACTTC
CDR3: CASSMYGGQETQYF
V: TRBV19
size: NA
J: TRBJ2-5
D: NA

DNA: TGCGCCAGCAGCCACCAAAGGGGCGGGGTCTCAACTGGTAATGAAAAACTGTTTTTT
CDR3: CASSHQRGGVSTGNEKLFF
V: TRBV4-1
size: NA
J: TRBJ1-4
D: NA

DNA: TGTGCCAGCTCCGAGGGACTAGCGGGGTTCGGGGAGCTGTTTTTT
CDR3: CASSEGLAGFGELFF
V: TRBV18
size: few
J: TRBJ2-2
D: TRBD2

DNA: TGTGCCAGCAGCTTGAGACAGATTAACTATGGCTACACCTTC
CDR3: CASSLRQINYGYTF
V: TRBV5-8
size: NA
J: TRBJ1-2
D: NA

DNA: TGTGCCAGCAGTTTATTAGCGCTGAGGAGTACTGAAGCTTTCTTT
CDR3: CASSLLALRSTEAFF
V: TRBV27
size: NA
J: TRBJ1-1
D: NA

DNA: TGTGCCTCCGGACAGGGGGCCCCCTACGAGCAGTACTTC
CDR3: CASGQGAPYEQYF
V: TRBV6-1
size: once
J: TRBJ2-7
D: TRBD1

DNA: TGTGCCAGCACCCGGCAGGTAGCGGGGGGGAGAGAGACCCAGTACTTC
CDR3: CASTRQVAGGRETQYF
V: TRBV5-4
size: NA
J: TRBJ2-5
D: TRBD2

DNA: TGTGCCAGCAGCTTTCTTCAGGACACCCTCCACTTT
CDR3: CASSFLQDTLHF
V: TRBV28
size: NA
J: TRBJ1-6
D: NA

DNA: TGTGCCAGCAGTTTAAGTTTACAGGGCGGTCAGCCCCAGCATTTT
CDR3: CASSLSLQGGQPQHF
V: TRBV2
size: NA
J: TRBJ1-5
D: NA

DNA: TGTGCCAGCAGCCCCGCGGGCGGGGGCCGGGGTGGTCGCGCCTACGAGCAGTACTTC
CDR3: CASSPAGGGRGGRAYEQYF
V: TRBV7-8
size: NA
J: TRBJ2-7
D: NA

DNA: TGTGCCAGCAGTTACAAGGACAGTAGTTACTACGAGCAGTACTTC
CDR3: CASSYKDSSYYEQYF
V: TRBV6-5
size: few
J: TRBJ2-7
D: NA

DNA: TGTGCCAGCAGTTTTGCGCTAGCGGGGGGGCCCGGCGGGGAGCTGTTTTTT
CDR3: CASSFALAGGPGGELFF
V: TRBV27
size: NA
J: TRBJ2-2
D: TRBD2

DNA: TGTGCCAGCTCACCACTGGACAGTTCGAATGGCTACACCTTC
CDR3: CASSPLDSSNGYTF
V: TRBV18
size: few
J: TRBJ1-2
D: NA

DNA: TGTGCCAGCAGCCATCCCGGGACAGGAGGAAACACCATATATTTT
CDR3: CASSHPGTGGNTIYF
V: TRBV7-2
size: NA
J: TRBJ1-3
D: TRBD1

DNA: TGTGCCAGCAGTCCTTCGAGGAGGACAGATACGCAGTATTTT
CDR3: CASSPSRRTDTQYF
V: TRBV28
size: NA
J: TRBJ2-3
D: NA

DNA: TGCGCCAGCAGCTTGGACACCTACACCGGGGAGCTGTTTTTT
CDR3: CASSLDTYTGELFF
V: TRBV5-1
size: NA
J: TRBJ2-2
D: NA

DNA: TGTGCCAGCAGTCGCGGACAGGGGAGCTCACCCCTCCACTTT
CDR3: CASSRGQGSSPLHF
V: TRBV6-5
size: once
J: TRBJ1-6
D: TRBD1

DNA: TGTGCCAGCAGTTTCCGCTGGGGACTAGCGGGCGGGGGGGAGACCCAGTACTTC
CDR3: CASSFRWGLAGGGETQYF
V: TRBV27
size: NA
J: TRBJ2-5
D: TRBD2

DNA: TGTGCCAGCAGTTATGCACAGGGGCAGCCCCAGCATTTT
CDR3: CASSYAQGQPQHF
V: TRBV6-5
size: NA
J: TRBJ1-5
D: TRBD1

DNA: TGTGCCAGCAGCTACGGGGGCCGGGGACAGGGCACTGAAGCTTTCTTT
CDR3: CASSYGGRGQGTEAFF
V: TRBV7-9
size: NA
J: TRBJ1-1
D: TRBD1

DNA: TGTGCCAGCAGCTCCCAGCCCCGGGGATGGGAAAAACTGTTTTTT
CDR3: CASSSQPRGWEKLFF
V: TRBV7-9
size: NA
J: TRBJ1-4
D: NA

DNA: TGTGCCAGCAGTTTATCGGGAAACACTGAAGCTTTCTTT
CDR3: CASSLSGNTEAFF
V: TRBV28
size: NA
J: TRBJ1-1
D: NA

DNA: TGTGCCAGCAGTTTATCCACAGGAATAATCGGGGAGACCCAGTACTTC
CDR3: CASSLSTGIIGETQYF
V: TRBV28
size: NA
J: TRBJ2-5
D: NA

DNA: TGTGCCAGTACCCCCCCGGGAGGACAGGGTTCTGTGCAGTACTTC
CDR3: CASTPPGGQGSVQYF
V: TRBV19
size: NA
J: TRBJ2-7
D: NA

DNA: TGTGCCAGTAGTAACAGGGTAAACCAGCCCCAGCATTTT
CDR3: CASSNRVNQPQHF
V: TRBV19
size: NA
J: TRBJ1-5
D: NA

DNA: TGTGCCAGCAGTTACACGACAGGTTTGAACACTGAAGCTTTCTTT
CDR3: CASSYTTGLNTEAFF
V: TRBV6-5
size: few
J: TRBJ1-1
D: NA

DNA: TGTGCCAGCAGCATGAGGGGGAGCTCCTACAATGAGCAGTTCTTC
CDR3: CASSMRGSSYNEQFF
V: TRBV7-8
size: once
J: TRBJ2-1
D: NA

DNA: TGTGCCAGCAGCTTCGGTGGCCAAGAGACCCAGTACTTC
CDR3: CASSFGGQETQYF
V: TRBV5-6
size: few
J: TRBJ2-5
D: NA

DNA: TGTGCCAGCAGGACCCGGGGGGGGAACACCGGGGAGCTGTTTTTT
CDR3: CASRTRGGNTGELFF
V: TRBV5-4
size: few
J: TRBJ2-2
D: TRBD2

DNA: TGTGCCAGTAAGTGGACAGGGGGCTTCAAATCTGAAGCTTTCTTT
CDR3: CASKWTGGFKSEAFF
V: TRBV19
size: few
J: TRBJ1-1
D: TRBD1